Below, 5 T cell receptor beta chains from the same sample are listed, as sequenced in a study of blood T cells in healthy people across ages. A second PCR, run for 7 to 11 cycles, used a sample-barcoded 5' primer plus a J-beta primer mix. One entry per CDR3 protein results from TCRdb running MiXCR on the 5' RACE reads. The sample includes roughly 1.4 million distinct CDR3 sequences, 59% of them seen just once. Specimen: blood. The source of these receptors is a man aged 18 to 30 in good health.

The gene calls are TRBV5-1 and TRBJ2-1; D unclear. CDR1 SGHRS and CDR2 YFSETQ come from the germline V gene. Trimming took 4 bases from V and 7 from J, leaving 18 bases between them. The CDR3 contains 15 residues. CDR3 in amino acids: CASSPGVVGLNEQFF. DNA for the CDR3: TGCGCCAGCAGCCCGGGTGTGGTTGGGCTTAATGAGCAGTTCTTC.

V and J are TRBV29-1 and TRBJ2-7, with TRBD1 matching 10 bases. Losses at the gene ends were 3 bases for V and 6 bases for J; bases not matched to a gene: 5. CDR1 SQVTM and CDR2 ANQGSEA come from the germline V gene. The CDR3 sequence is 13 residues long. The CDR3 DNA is TGCAGCGTTGAGACCGGGACAGGGGTCGAGCAGTACTTC. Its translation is CSVETGTGVEQYF.

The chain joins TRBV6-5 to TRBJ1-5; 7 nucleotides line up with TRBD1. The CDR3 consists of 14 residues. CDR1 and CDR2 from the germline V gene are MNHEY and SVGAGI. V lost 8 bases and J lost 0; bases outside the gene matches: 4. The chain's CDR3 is CASSRGNSNQPQHF. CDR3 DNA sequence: TGTGCCAGCTCCAGGGGGAATAGCAATCAGCCCCAGCATTTT.

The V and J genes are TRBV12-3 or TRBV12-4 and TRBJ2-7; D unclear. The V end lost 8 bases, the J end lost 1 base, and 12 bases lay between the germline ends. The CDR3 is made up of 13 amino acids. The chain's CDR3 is CASRGGRSYEQYF. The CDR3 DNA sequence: TGTGCCAGCCGTGGTGGAAGATCCTACGAGCAGTACTTC.

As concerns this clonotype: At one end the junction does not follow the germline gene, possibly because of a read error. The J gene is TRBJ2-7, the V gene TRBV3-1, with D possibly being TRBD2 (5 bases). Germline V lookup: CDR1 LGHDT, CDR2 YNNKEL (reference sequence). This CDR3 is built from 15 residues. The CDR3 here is CASSRERLPPYERYF. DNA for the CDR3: TGTGCCAGCAGCCGGGAGAGGCTGCCGCCCTACGAGCGGTACTTC.